This entry is about one T cell receptor beta chain. In germline, CDR1 is LNHDA, CDR2 SQIVND (reference sequence). The CDR3 length is 14 residues. Trimming stripped 5 bases from V and 6 bases from J, with 14 bases between. Genomic DNA was employed as the template in profiling TCR beta VDJ and CDR3. TCRdb reprocessed the reads via MiXCR and lists one record per CDR3 protein. The top ten hold about 25% of the sample, which has some 45,000 distinct CDR3 sequences, 65% to 70% seen once. This entry comes from a study of CD8+CD57+ T cells in acquired aplastic anemia. Sample: sorted CD4+, CD8+, or CD8+CD57+ T cells (not recorded which) from PBMCs. This receptor was obtained from a human donor in good health, serving as a control. J is TRBJ1-5 and V is TRBV19; D may be TRBD1 (6 bases). This CDR3 is CASSFETGRQPQHF. CDR3 DNA: TGTGCCAGTAGTTTCGAGACAGGACGTCAGCCCCAGCATTTT.